This TCR beta chain emerged from a study of shared clonotypes between healthy human individuals. About the research overall: Three plates were used per donor for CD4 naive, three for CD4 memory, two for CD8 naive and one for CD8 memory.

Per germline, CDR1 MDHEN and CDR2 SYDVKM. This CDR3 is built from 15 residues. V shed 2 bases and J 6 bases; nucleotides not matched to a gene: 5. Notes on this clone: This same CDR3 is encoded by further DNA sequences in the sample.

The method was immunoSEQ multiplex PCR; TCRdb's version includes in-frame clones alone and lacks a portion of them. Among hundreds of thousands of clones listed, 90% to 97% were seen once. The chain has TRBV28 and TRBJ2-1, with 9 bases matching TRBD2. The material sequenced was naive CD4+ T cells sorted from blood. The subset denotes: CD45RA+ positively selected. This TCR came from a woman aged 25 to 39 in good health. The CDR3 loop is CASSLGLAGLNEQFF. The CDR3 DNA reads TGTGCCAGCAGTTTAGGGCTAGCGGGACTCAATGAGCAGTTCTTC. Variable domain in full (rest from reference TRBV28 and TRBJ2-1): DVKVTQSSRYLVKRTGEKVFLECVQDMDHENMFWYRQDPGLGLRLIYFSYDVKMKEKGDIPEGYSVSREKKERFSLILESASTNQTSMYLCASSLGLAGLNEQFFGPGTRLTVL.